This TCR beta chain was sequenced during a study of early T cells in non-severe SARS-CoV-2 infection. CDR1 is SQVTM and CDR2 is ANQGSEA in the germline V gene. The CDR3 length is 12 residues. V lost 5 bases and J lost 3, with 10 bases in between. TCRdb reanalysed the 5' RACE reads using MiXCR and keeps one entry per CDR3 protein. The sample includes 55,000 to 85,000 distinct CDR3 sequences, roughly 13% seen only once; the top ten take over 12%. The source of this sequence is an adult who was a healthcare worker with PCR-confirmed SARS-CoV-2 infection or an uninfected control (not recorded which). V is TRBV29-1 and J is TRBJ1-1, with a possible D match to TRBD1 (5 bases). Sequencing input: whole blood. CDR3 coding DNA: TGCAGCGTTAGTCAGGGTGACACTGAAGCTTTCTTT. Residues: CSVSQGDTEAFF.